This TCR beta chain was recorded in a study of cytomegalovirus exposure and HLA in healthy donors. At the level of the study: In a later analysis, the roughly 120 validation repertoires were reported to have used the same platform as the approximately 670 first-cohort repertoires.

V was pared by 8 bases and J by 3 bases, with 14 bases between. This CDR3 is 13 amino acids long. Germline CDR1 WSHSY, CDR2 SAAADI. The table came from immunoSEQ multiplex PCR; TCRdb's copy has only in-frame clones and leaves some out. The table lists 190,000 or so clones, about four fifths of them singletons. The J gene is TRBJ2-7, the V gene TRBV10-2; D perhaps matches TRBD1 (6 bases). Source material: PBMCs. The TCR comes from a woman aged 18 to 35 in good health and CMV-seropositive. Here the CDR3 reads CASVSDRSYEQYF. DNA of the CDR3: TGCGCCAGCGTCTCGGACAGAAGCTACGAGCAGTACTTC.